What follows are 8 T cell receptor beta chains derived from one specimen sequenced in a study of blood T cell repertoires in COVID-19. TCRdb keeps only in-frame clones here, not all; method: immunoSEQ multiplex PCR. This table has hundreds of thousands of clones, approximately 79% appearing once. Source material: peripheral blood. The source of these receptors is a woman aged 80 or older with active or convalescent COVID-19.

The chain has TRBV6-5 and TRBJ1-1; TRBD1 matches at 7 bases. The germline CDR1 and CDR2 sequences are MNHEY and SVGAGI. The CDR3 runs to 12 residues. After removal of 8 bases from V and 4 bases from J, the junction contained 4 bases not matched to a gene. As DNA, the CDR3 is TGTGCCAGCGGACAGGCGGGCACTGAAGCTTTCTTT. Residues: CASGQAGTEAFF.

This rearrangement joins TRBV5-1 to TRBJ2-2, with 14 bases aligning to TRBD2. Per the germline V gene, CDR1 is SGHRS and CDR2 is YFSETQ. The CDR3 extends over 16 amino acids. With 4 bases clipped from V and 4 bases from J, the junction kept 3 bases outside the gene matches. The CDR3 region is CASSAGTSGGTGELFF. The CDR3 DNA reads TGCGCCAGCAGCGCAGGGACTAGCGGGGGCACCGGGGAGCTGTTTTTT.

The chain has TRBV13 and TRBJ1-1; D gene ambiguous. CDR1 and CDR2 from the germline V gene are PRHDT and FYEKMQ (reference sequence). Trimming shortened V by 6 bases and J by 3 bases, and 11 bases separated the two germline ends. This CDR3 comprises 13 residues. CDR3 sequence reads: CASSPTHYTEAFF. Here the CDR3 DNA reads TGTGCCAGCAGTCCTACTCACTACACTGAAGCTTTCTTT.

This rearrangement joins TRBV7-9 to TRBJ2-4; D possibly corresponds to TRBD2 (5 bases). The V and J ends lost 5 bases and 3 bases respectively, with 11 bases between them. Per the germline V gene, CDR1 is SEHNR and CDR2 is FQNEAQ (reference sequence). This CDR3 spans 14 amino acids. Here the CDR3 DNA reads TGTGCCAGCAGCGAGGGATGGGGCAAAAACATTCAGTACTTC. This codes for CASSEGWGKNIQYF.

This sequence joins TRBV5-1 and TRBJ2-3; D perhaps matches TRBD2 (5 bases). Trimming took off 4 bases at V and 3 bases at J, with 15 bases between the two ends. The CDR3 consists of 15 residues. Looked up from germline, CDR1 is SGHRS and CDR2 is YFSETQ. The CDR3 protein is CASSHGSSGTDTQYF. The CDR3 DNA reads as TGCGCCAGCAGCCACGGCTCTTCGGGAACAGATACGCAGTATTTT.

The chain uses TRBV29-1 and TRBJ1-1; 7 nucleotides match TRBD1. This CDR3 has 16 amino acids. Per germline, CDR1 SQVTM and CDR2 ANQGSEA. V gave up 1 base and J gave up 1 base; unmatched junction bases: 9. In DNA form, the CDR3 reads TGCAGCGTTGAAGTCCGGGGGACAGCCGAGAACACTGAAGCTTTCTTT. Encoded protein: CSVEVRGTAENTEAFF.

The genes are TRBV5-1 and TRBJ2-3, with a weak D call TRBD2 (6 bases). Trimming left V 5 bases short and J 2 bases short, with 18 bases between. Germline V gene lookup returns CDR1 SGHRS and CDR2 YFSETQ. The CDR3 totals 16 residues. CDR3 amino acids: CASSPQGQGLTDTQYF. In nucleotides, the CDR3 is TGCGCCAGCAGTCCCCAAGGGCAGGGACTCACAGATACGCAGTATTTT.

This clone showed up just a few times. CDR3 protein: CASSSDRNSPLHF. DNA for the CDR3: TGCGCCAGCAGTTCCGACAGAAATTCACCCCTCCACTTT. This chain joins TRBV10-1 and TRBJ1-6; the D gene is possibly TRBD1 (5 bases). The CDR3 spans 13 residues. Trimming cost V 5 bases and J 7 bases, with 9 bases left between them. Germline V gives CDR1 WNHNN, CDR2 SYGVQD (reference sequence).